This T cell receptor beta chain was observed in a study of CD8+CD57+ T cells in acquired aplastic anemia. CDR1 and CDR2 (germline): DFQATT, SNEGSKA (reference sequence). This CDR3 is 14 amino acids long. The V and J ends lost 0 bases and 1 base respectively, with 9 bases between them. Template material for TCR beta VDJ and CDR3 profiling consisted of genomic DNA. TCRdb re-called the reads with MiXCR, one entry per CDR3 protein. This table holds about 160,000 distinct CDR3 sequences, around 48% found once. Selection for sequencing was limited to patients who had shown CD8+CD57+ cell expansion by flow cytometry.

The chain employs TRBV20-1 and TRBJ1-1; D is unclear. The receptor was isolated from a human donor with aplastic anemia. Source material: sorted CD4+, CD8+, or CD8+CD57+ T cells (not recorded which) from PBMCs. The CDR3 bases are TGCAGTGCTAGAGATCTGGCCAGGAACACTGAAGCTTTCTTT. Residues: CSARDLARNTEAFF.